Following are 10 T cell receptor beta chains from one sample sequenced in a study of shared clonotypes between healthy human individuals. CD8 cells regarded as naive lacked CD45RO, were positively chosen for CCR7, and omitted terminally differentiated effector memory CD45RA+ cells. TCRdb keeps only in-frame clones here, not all; method: immunoSEQ multiplex PCR. The table records some 2 million clones, about 95% of them present only once. Sequencing was done on a sample of naive CD8+ T cells sorted from blood. These receptors were obtained from a man between 18 and 29 years old in good health.

The CDR3, as DNA: TGTGCCAGCAGCCTCTTAGCGGACAGAGGAGCCCAGCCCCAGCATTTT. This codes for CASSLLADRGAQPQHF. The chain links TRBV27 to TRBJ1-5, with D possibly TRBD1 on 6 matching bases. The CDR3 extends over 16 amino acids. Germline V gene data show CDR1 as MNHEY and CDR2 as SMNVEV (reference sequence). Deletions cut 6 bases from V and 7 bases from J, with 22 bases between.

As concerns this clone: Other DNA sequences within the sample encode an identical CDR3. The CDR3: CAWAGSSYEQYF. The CDR3 bases are TGTGCCTGGGCGGGAAGTTCCTACGAGCAGTACTTC. The genes are TRBV30 and TRBJ2-7; perhaps TRBD2 as D (6 bases). Deletions cut 5 bases from V and 1 base from J, with 9 bases between. Germline V gene sequence: CDR1 GTSNPN, CDR2 SVGIG (reference sequence). This CDR3 comprises 12 residues.

This clone was found once. Other nucleotide sequences from this sample produce the same CDR3. The chain links TRBV7-9 to TRBJ2-1; D might be TRBD2 (6 bases). CDR1 SEHNR and CDR2 FQNEAQ come from the germline V gene (reference sequence). The V gene lost 1 base and the J gene lost 7 bases, with 8 bases spanning the gap. The CDR3 covers 13 residues. CDR3 sequence reads: CASSLEGRNEQFF. In nucleotides, the CDR3 is TGTGCCAGCAGCTTAGAGGGGAGGAATGAGCAGTTCTTC.

The chain combines TRBV7-9 with TRBJ1-1; 7 bases fit TRBD1. CDR3 length: 18 amino acids. The V gene end was trimmed by 2 bases and the J gene end by 6 bases; junction bases not matched to a gene: 18. The germline CDR1 and CDR2 sequences are SEHNR and FQNEAQ (reference sequence). The CDR3: CASSLLFSGGGQGPEAFF. CDR3 coding DNA: TGTGCCAGCAGCTTATTATTTTCGGGAGGGGGCCAGGGTCCTGAAGCTTTCTTT. Using reference TRBV7-9 and TRBJ1-1 for the parts outside the CDR3, the full variable domain is DTGVSQNPRHKITKRGQNVTFRCDPISEHNRLYWYRQTLGQGPEFLTYFQNEAQLEKSRLLSDRFSAERPKGSFSTLEIQRTEQGDSAMYLCASSLLFSGGGQGPEAFFGQGTRLTVV.

V usage is TRBV9 and J usage is TRBJ2-7; D perhaps matches TRBD2 (5 bases). CDR3 length equals 13 residues. Germline CDR1 and CDR2: SGDLS and YYNGEE. Trimming took off 1 base at V and 7 bases at J, with 12 bases between the two ends. The CDR3 here is CASSVSGFGEQYF. Written as DNA, the CDR3 is TGTGCCAGCAGCGTATCGGGATTCGGGGAGCAGTACTTC.

The chain uses TRBV9 and TRBJ2-2; D unclear. CDR3 size: 15 residues. The germline V and J ends were trimmed by 5 bases and 0 bases, with 11 bases remaining between them. Germline lookup yields CDR1 SGDLS and CDR2 YYNGEE. CDR3: CASRRTGSNTGELFF. The CDR3 region has the DNA TGTGCCAGCAGGAGGACGGGCTCGAACACCGGGGAGCTGTTTTTT.

The V call is TRBV5-1, the J call TRBJ2-5, with a weak D call TRBD1 (6 bases). V shed 4 bases and J shed 2 bases, with 21 bases lying between them. Germline V gene lookup returns CDR1 SGHRS and CDR2 YFSETQ. The CDR3 extends over 17 amino acids. The CDR3 nucleotides are TGCGCCAGCAGCCCGGCACCCCCAAACAGGGAACAAGAGACCCAGTACTTC. Translating gives CASSPAPPNREQETQYF.

The chain couples TRBV4-3 to TRBJ2-2; D ambiguous. Germline CDR1 reads LGHNA; CDR2 reads YSLEER. Trimming cost V 0 bases and J 3 bases, with 17 bases left between them. The CDR3 loop spans 18 amino acids. Here the CDR3 reads CASSQDIGFEKDTGELFF. As DNA, the CDR3 is TGCGCCAGCAGCCAAGATATTGGGTTTGAGAAGGACACCGGGGAGCTGTTTTTT.

The genes are TRBV7-6 and TRBJ2-7; 9 nucleotides align to TRBD1. The germline V gene has CDR1 SGHVS and CDR2 FNYEAQ. V lost 2 bases and J lost 3; bases outside the gene matches: 2. There are 14 residues in the CDR3. The CDR3 loop is CASSLRTGVYEQYF. The CDR3 DNA is TGTGCCAGCAGCTTACGGACAGGGGTCTACGAGCAGTACTTC.

Notes on this clone: Within the sample, other DNA sequences also encode this same CDR3. V usage is TRBV7-9 and J usage is TRBJ2-5, with a tentative D call TRBD1 (5 bases). Trimming cost V 6 bases and J 1 base, with 9 bases left between them. Germline CDR1 is SEHNR and CDR2 is FQNEAQ (reference sequence). This CDR3 is 13 amino acids long. The CDR3 region is CASRFDSQETQYF. The DNA for the CDR3 is TGTGCCAGCAGATTCGACAGCCAAGAGACCCAGTACTTC.